Each of the 4 T cell receptor beta chains below was sequenced from the same sample in a study of tumor and adjacent non-tumor tissue in lung cancer. RNA was extracted from bulk tissue without any cell sorting. TCRbeta libraries were built with three rounds of nested PCR, modified from ARM-PCR. Via MiXCR, TCRdb re-called the multiplex PCR reads, giving one row per CDR3 protein. This repertoire shows approximately 79,000 distinct CDR3 sequences, more than 60% found once; its top ten account for roughly 15%. Source material: lung tumor tissue. The receptors come from a man in his 70s with non-small cell lung cancer.

J is TRBJ2-5 and V is TRBV28; 9 bases are a match to TRBD1. The CDR3 covers 14 residues. The trim removed 4 bases at V and 7 bases at J, leaving 7 bases unmatched. Germline V gene lookup returns CDR1 MDHEN and CDR2 SYDVKM. CDR3 sequence: CASSSGQGSRTQYF. CDR3 nucleotide sequence: TGTGCCAGCAGTTCCGGACAGGGGAGCAGGACCCAGTACTTC.

Of note for this clonotype: This may be a read error, as it is one base from a much larger clone. V gene TRBV29-1 combines with J gene TRBJ2-7; a possible D gene is TRBD1 (6 bases). From germline, CDR1 is SQVTM and CDR2 ANQGSEA. Trimming shortened V by 1 base and J by 3 bases, and 19 bases separated the two germline ends. This CDR3 comprises 16 residues. The CDR3 here is CSVEAGQGPLFYEQYF. The CDR3 nucleotides are TGCAGCGTTGAAGCCGGGCAGGGGCCCCTCTTCTACGAGCAGTACTTC.

This chain connects TRBV29-1 to TRBJ2-1; possibly TRBD1 for D (6 bases). V lost 5 bases to trimming and J lost 6 bases, with 11 bases between them. This CDR3 spans 12 amino acids. Per the germline V gene, CDR1 is SQVTM and CDR2 is ANQGSEA. In nucleotides, the CDR3 is TGCAGCGTTAATCCAGGGGCCAATGAGCAGTTCTTC. Its protein product is CSVNPGANEQFF.

This rearrangement joins TRBV6-6 to TRBJ2-5; 12 bases agree with TRBD2. Trimming cost V 10 bases and J 4 bases; bases outside gene matches: 7. The CDR3 spans 14 residues. Germline V gene data show CDR1 as MNHNY and CDR2 as SVGAGI (reference sequence). CDR3 DNA: TGTGCCAACACTCGGACTAGCGGGATAGAGACCCAGTACTTC. As protein: CANTRTSGIETQYF.